This is a list of T cell receptor beta chains from one sample in a study of cytomegalovirus exposure and HLA in healthy donors. The repertoire was sequenced with immunoSEQ multiplex PCR; TCRdb's copy has only in-frame clones and lacks some. Of some 150,000 clones in the sample, 81% were seen once. The sample was PBMCs. Receptors were obtained from a woman aged 18-30 years in good health and CMV-seropositive. CDR3s include the opening cysteine and the closing phenylalanine or tryptophan. A D gene is named only where the DNA matches it firmly. Some rows have no size entry. The others give once, few or many, or a class for an expanded clone.

CASSPGGQGYEQYF	TGTGCCAGCAGCCCGGGGGGGCAGGGCTACGAGCAGTACTTC	once	TRBD2	TRBJ2-7	TRBV7-2
CASSFDRSTDTQYF	TGTGCCAGCAGCTTTGACAGGAGCACAGATACGCAGTATTTT	few	-	TRBJ2-3	TRBV11-2
CASSLAPSVYYEQYF	TGCGCCAGCAGCTTGGCCCCGAGTGTCTACTACGAGCAGTACTTC	-	-	TRBJ2-7	TRBV5-1
CASSENGQINSPLHF	TGTGCCAGCTCAGAAAATGGGCAAATTAATTCACCCCTCCACTTT	once	-	TRBJ1-6	TRBV18
CASSLAVLAGGYTDTQYF	TGTGCCAGCAGCTTAGCGGTACTAGCGGGGGGCTACACAGATACGCAGTATTTT	-	TRBD2	TRBJ2-3	TRBV7-2
CASIGGGLNTEAFF	TGTGCCAGCATAGGAGGGGGCTTGAACACTGAAGCTTTCTTT	-	TRBD1	TRBJ1-1	TRBV6-5
CASSLVAGTDNSPLHF	TGTGCCAGCAGCCTCGTAGCGGGGACCGACAATTCACCCCTCCACTTT	-	-	TRBJ1-6	TRBV4-2
CASSSTGTGNYGYTF	TGTGCCAGCAGTTCAACCGGGACAGGAAACTATGGCTACACCTTC	-	TRBD1	TRBJ1-2	TRBV28
CASSLQGSGSPLHF	TGCGCCAGCAGCTTGCAGGGTTCGGGTTCACCCCTCCACTTT	-	-	TRBJ1-6	TRBV5-1
CASSLPSGVGGGIQYF	TGTGCCAGCAGCTTACCTAGCGGGGTTGGCGGGGGCATTCAGTACTTC	-	TRBD2	TRBJ2-4	TRBV5-4
CASSLGTSMTYLTDTQYF	TGTGCCAGCAGCCTTGGGACTAGCATGACCTACCTCACAGATACGCAGTATTTT	-	TRBD2	TRBJ2-3	TRBV5-8
CASSFERAPQETQYF	TGTGCCAGCAGTTTCGAGCGAGCTCCACAAGAGACCCAGTACTTC	-	-	TRBJ2-5	TRBV28
CASSLSGGSALYEQYF	TGTGCCAGCAGCCTGTCGGGGGGGTCAGCCCTCTACGAGCAGTACTTC	-	TRBD2	TRBJ2-7	TRBV28
CASSYEPGGPNEQFF	TGTGCCAGCAGTTACGAGCCGGGGGGGCCCAATGAGCAGTTCTTC	once	TRBD2	TRBJ2-1	TRBV6-5
CASSLWGGGELFF	TGTGCCAGTAGTCTCTGGGGCGGCGGGGAGCTGTTTTTT	-	-	TRBJ2-2	TRBV19
CASSQAPGGEQYF	TGCGCCAGCAGCCAAGCGCCAGGGGGCGAGCAGTACTTC	-	TRBD1	TRBJ2-7	TRBV4-1
CASSAWSVSNQPQHF	TGTGCCAGCAGTGCGTGGTCAGTTAGCAATCAGCCCCAGCATTTT	-	-	TRBJ1-5	TRBV2
CASSVIGANTIYF	TGTGCCAGCAGCGTAATAGGGGCCAACACCATATATTTT	-	-	TRBJ1-3	TRBV9
CASSYPKGGQGTEAFF	TGTGCCAGCAGTTACCCGAAAGGGGGACAGGGAACTGAAGCTTTCTTT	-	TRBD1	TRBJ1-1	TRBV6-5
CASSATLGAGYTF	TGTGCCAGCAGCGCCACTCTAGGGGCTGGCTACACCTTC	-	-	TRBJ1-2	TRBV2
CASSFPQGEPIGTQYF	TGTGCCAGCAGCTTCCCACAGGGGGAGCCTATCGGTACGCAGTATTTT	-	TRBD1	TRBJ2-3	TRBV13
CASSLIQGVFSEAFF	TGTGCCAGCAGCCTTATACAGGGGGTATTTTCCGAAGCTTTCTTT	-	TRBD1	TRBJ1-1	TRBV9
CASRNRGLGETQYF	TGTGCCAGCAGAAACAGGGGGTTAGGGGAGACCCAGTACTTC	once	TRBD1	TRBJ2-5	TRBV27
CASSSSTGPKNIQYF	TGTGCCAGCAGTTCCTCAACAGGGCCCAAAAACATTCAGTACTTC	few	-	TRBJ2-4	TRBV6-6
CASSFNYPGEGSPLHF	TGCGCCAGCAGCTTTAATTATCCAGGGGAGGGATCACCCCTCCACTTT	-	-	TRBJ1-6	TRBV5-1
CASSYDGGGLYEQYF	TGTGCCAGCAGTTACGACGGTGGGGGCCTCTACGAGCAGTACTTC	few	-	TRBJ2-7	TRBV6-5
CASSYRLAGNYNEQFF	TGTGCCAGCAGTTACCGCCTAGCGGGTAATTACAATGAGCAGTTCTTC	-	TRBD2	TRBJ2-1	TRBV6-5
CATDTSGDYNEQFF	TGTGCCACCGATACTAGCGGGGACTACAATGAGCAGTTCTTC	-	TRBD2	TRBJ2-1	TRBV15
CAWRTGAGGHEQYF	TGTGCCTGGAGAACAGGGGCGGGCGGCCACGAGCAGTACTTC	-	TRBD1	TRBJ2-7	TRBV30
CASSQGAYYEQYF	TGCGCCAGCAGCCAAGGGGCATACTACGAGCAGTACTTC	-	-	TRBJ2-7	TRBV4-1
CASSISAGRGGYEQYF	TGTGCCAGCAGCATCTCAGCTGGGAGGGGAGGGTACGAGCAGTACTTC	-	TRBD2	TRBJ2-7	TRBV7-9
CASSPPGGPNLDTQYF	TGCGCCAGCAGTCCCCCGGGGGGCCCCAACCTAGATACGCAGTATTTT	-	-	TRBJ2-3	TRBV5-1
CACSGDSGANVLTF	TGTGCCTGCTCAGGGGACTCTGGGGCCAACGTCCTGACTTTC	-	-	TRBJ2-6	TRBV30
CASSPGVVNQPQHF	TGTGCCAGCAGCCCCGGTGTTGTCAATCAGCCCCAGCATTTT	once	-	TRBJ1-5	TRBV6-5
CASSLGIRGQGAEAFF	TGTGCCAGCAGCTTAGGAATAAGGGGGCAGGGGGCTGAAGCTTTCTTT	-	TRBD1	TRBJ1-1	TRBV7-8
CASRTGYEQYF	TGTGCCAGTCGGACGGGATACGAGCAGTACTTC	few	-	TRBJ2-7	TRBV28
CASSADSNTEAFF	TGTGCCAGCAGCGCCGACAGTAACACTGAAGCTTTCTTT	few	-	TRBJ1-1	TRBV2
CASSQLATGNYEQYF	TGCGCCAGCAGCCAATTGGCTACGGGAAACTACGAGCAGTACTTC	-	-	TRBJ2-7	TRBV4-3
CASSELEVYQPQHF	TGTGCCAGCAGCGAGCTTGAAGTCTATCAGCCCCAGCATTTT	-	-	TRBJ1-5	TRBV5-5
CASRVGGRGTDTQYF	TGTGCCAGCAGAGTAGGGGGCCGCGGCACAGATACGCAGTATTTT	-	TRBD1	TRBJ2-3	TRBV11-2
CASSDRVEGVSGELFF	TGTGCCAGCAGTGACCGGGTAGAGGGCGTCTCCGGGGAGCTGTTTTTT	-	-	TRBJ2-2	TRBV2
CASSQRDNSPLHF	TGCGCCAGCAGCCAAAGAGATAATTCACCCCTCCACTTT	-	-	TRBJ1-6	TRBV5-1
CAISDREEQYF	TGTGCCATCAGCGACAGGGAAGAGCAGTACTTC	-	TRBD1	TRBJ2-5	TRBV10-3
CASSWGTPTRAYEQYF	TGCGCCAGCAGTTGGGGGACACCCACCCGAGCGTACGAGCAGTACTTC	once	-	TRBJ2-7	TRBV5-1
CASSQAADTEAFF	TGTGCCAGCAGCCAAGCGGCGGACACTGAAGCTTTCTTT	few	-	TRBJ1-1	TRBV14
CASSLVRFDTEAFF	TGTGCCAGCAGCTTGGTGCGGTTTGACACTGAAGCTTTCTTT	-	-	TRBJ1-1	TRBV5-4
CASSAGLAGTNEQFF	TGTGCCAGCAGCGCTGGACTAGCGGGGACAAATGAGCAGTTCTTC	-	TRBD2	TRBJ2-1	TRBV5-4
CASSLSVNNEQFF	TGTGCCAGCAGCCTAAGCGTAAACAATGAGCAGTTCTTC	-	-	TRBJ2-1	TRBV11-3
CASSFSGVNTDTQYF	TGTGCCAGCAGCTTTAGCGGAGTTAACACAGATACGCAGTATTTT	-	-	TRBJ2-3	TRBV7-9
CASSYSAGSNTGELFF	TGTGCCAGCAGTTACTCAGCGGGGTCGAACACCGGGGAGCTGTTTTTT	-	TRBD2	TRBJ2-2	TRBV6-6
CASSVDASGTSYEQYF	TGTGCCAGCAGCGTAGACGCTAGCGGAACCTCCTACGAGCAGTACTTC	-	TRBD2	TRBJ2-7	TRBV9
CASSPGGGAGELFF	TGCGCCAGCAGTCCGGGAGGGGGGGCCGGGGAGCTGTTTTTT	-	TRBD2	TRBJ2-2	TRBV4-3